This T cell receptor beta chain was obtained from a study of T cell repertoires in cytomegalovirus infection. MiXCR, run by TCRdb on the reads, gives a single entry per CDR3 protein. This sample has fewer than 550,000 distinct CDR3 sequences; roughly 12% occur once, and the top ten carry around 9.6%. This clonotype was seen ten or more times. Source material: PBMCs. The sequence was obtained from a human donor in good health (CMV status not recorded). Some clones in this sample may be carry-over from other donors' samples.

The CDR3, as DNA: TGTGCCAGCAGAGGGCTCGGACAGGGTGGCACTGAAGCTTTCTTT. This encodes CASRGLGQGGTEAFF. The chain joins TRBV2 to TRBJ1-1; 8 bases agree with TRBD1. The J segment lost 4 bases and the V segment lost 6 bases, leaving 10 bases of the junction unmatched. Germline V gives CDR1 SNHLY, CDR2 FYNNEI. This CDR3 has 15 residues.